Listed below are T cell receptor beta chains from one sample, sequenced in a study of STAT5B mutations in CD4+ large granular lymphocyte leukemia. Libraries were prepared by immunoSEQ multiplex PCR; TCRdb keeps only in-frame clonotypes and omits some of them. This table has 30,000 to 35,000 clones, roughly four fifths appearing once. Specimen: CD4+ T cells from blood buffy coats. Receptor source: a human donor in good health. CDR3s leave out the opening cysteine and the closing phenylalanine or tryptophan. The size entry is marked missing in some rows and otherwise reads once, few, many or a size class.

10 | TRBJ2-1 | NA | TRBV28 | ASSSLAGQQF
12 | TRBJ2-2 | NA | TRBV7-2 | ATATSGGTGELF
14 | TRBJ2-7 | NA | TRBV28 | ASSPIGTGRSYEQY
12 | TRBJ2-1 | NA | TRBV7-3 | ASSPGRGINEQF
16 | TRBJ2-2 | NA | TRBV10-3 | AIRGATGGEPNTGELF
11 | TRBJ2-5 | NA | TRBV5-4 | ASSSQGRETQY
15 | TRBJ1-6 | NA | TRBV30 | AWSVRRLGSYNSPLH
14 | TRBJ2-5 | NA | TRBV28 | ASSLGTTGYQETQY
12 | TRBJ1-1 | NA | TRBV6-1 | ASSGGQVTTEAF
14 | TRBJ2-2 | NA | TRBV10-3 | AISERQGVNTGELF
11 | TRBJ1-2 | NA | TRBV28 | ASIRTGTYGYT
13 | TRBJ2-1 | NA | TRBV7-6 | ATSIAGGPNNEQF
14 | TRBJ2-3 | NA | TRBV27 | ASSLNSLSSTDTQY
13 | TRBJ2-7 | NA | TRBV27 | ASSLSGSGTYEQY
15 | TRBJ2-4 | NA | TRBV28 | ASSEAPGLGAKNIQY
12 | TRBJ2-1 | few | TRBV7-2 | ASVRDRRNNEQF
17 | TRBJ2-3 | NA | TRBV9 | ASSVGLAGGPGRTDTQY
14 | TRBJ1-2 | NA | TRBV28 | ASSSPRGLANYGYT
14 | TRBJ2-3 | NA | TRBV10-3 | AISEVSGPGEDTQY
16 | TRBJ1-1 | NA | TRBV5-1 | ASSLGQGFVSRNTEAF
11 | TRBJ1-4 | NA | TRBV28 | ASSLYRREKLF
11 | TRBJ2-7 | NA | TRBV7-6 | ASRSGGGDEQY
15 | TRBJ2-6 | NA | TRBV7-9 | ASSSVAGGTGANVLT
13 | TRBJ2-3 | once | TRBV10-2 | ASRPLAGVADTQY
11 | TRBJ1-1 | few | TRBV7-6 | ASSLAVGAEAF
12 | TRBJ2-1 | NA | TRBV5-6 | ASSFIAKYNEQF
9 | NA | NA | TRBV20-1 | SARLGDEQY
15 | TRBJ1-3 | NA | TRBV4-2 | ASSQVSGHSSGNTIY
13 | TRBJ2-7 | NA | TRBV7-2 | ASSLVGTGGYEQY
13 | TRBJ2-3 | NA | TRBV5-4 | ASSLTSGSTDTQY
16 | TRBJ1-3 | NA | TRBV5-8 | ASSLGAPTPISGNTIY
12 | TRBJ2-1 | NA | TRBV28 | ASLGTGSYNEQF
12 | TRBJ1-3 | NA | TRBV2 | ASLREISGNTIY
13 | TRBJ1-4 | NA | TRBV4-1 | ASSSGSGINEKLF
13 | TRBJ2-7 | NA | TRBV21-1 | ASSKEEGALYEQY
10 | TRBJ2-5 | NA | TRBV7-2 | ASSPPGETQY
14 | TRBJ2-5 | once | TRBV5-1 | ASSPETGSEQETQY
12 | TRBJ2-1 | NA | TRBV18 | ASSPLGQSYEQF
13 | TRBJ2-7 | NA | TRBV6-1 | ASRARGTVSYEQY
13 | TRBJ2-2 | NA | TRBV7-9 | ASRKDRVRSGELF
12 | TRBJ1-2 | few | TRBV7-9 | ASSSPDSLYGYT